This T cell receptor beta chain was recovered during a study of cytomegalovirus exposure and HLA in healthy donors. This clone has just one count. Its matching antigen is unknown. Primers: 60 Vbeta forward and 13 Jbeta reverse. Generated by immunoSEQ multiplex PCR, the TCRdb table keeps only in-frame clones and is missing some. Seen here are around 74,000 clones, around 78% observed once, and the top ten hold 3.4%. This CDR3 spans 15 amino acids. The V segment lost 7 bases and the J segment 2 bases; nucleotides outside the gene matches: 8. Germline V lookup: CDR1 MNHNS, CDR2 SASEGT. The study, taken as a whole, reports: It was reported that the classifier diagnosed cytomegalovirus status with high specificity and sensitivity in both the original and validation cohorts. Among immune exposure information, only CMV serostatus was available. It was about 150 TCR beta chains that were listed as cytomegalovirus-associated.

Sample: PBMCs. This TCR derives from a man between 35 and 55 years old in good health and CMV-seronegative. The rearrangement joins TRBV6-1 to TRBJ1-5; 7 bases fit TRBD1. The CDR3 DNA follows: TGTGCCAGCATTCAAGAGGGGACAGGCAATCAGCCCCAGCATTTT. It encodes CASIQEGTGNQPQHF.